Reported below is one TCR beta chain. Its antigen is not known. The data were obtained in a study of cytomegalovirus exposure and HLA in healthy donors. Overall study results and limits: Testing in vitro showed a few CMV-associated chains specific for CMV antigens. Cytomegalovirus association was listed for approximately 150 TCR beta chains. Follow-up analysis later connected one missense variant in DCLRE1C with trimming of TCR beta V- and J-genes. Information on immune exposure was restricted to one variable (CMV serostatus).

The CDR3 is made up of 14 amino acids. V dropped 3 bases and J dropped 2; count of bases not matched to a gene: 2. The germline V gene encodes CDR1 SGHRS and CDR2 YFSETQ. 13 Jbeta primers and 60 Vbeta primers were used for the PCR. Clones were read by immunoSEQ multiplex PCR, and TCRdb kept only the in-frame ones, dropping some. The sample lists approximately 160,000 clones, 60% to 85% seen once, with around 3% in the top ten. The sequence was collected from a woman aged 45-65 years in good health and CMV-seropositive. The chain uses TRBV5-1 and TRBJ2-1; TRBD1 matches 7 bases. Source material: PBMCs. In DNA form, the CDR3 reads TGCGCCAGCAGCTCGGGACAGACCTACAATGAGCAGTTCTTC. Translated: CASSSGQTYNEQFF.